This TCR beta chain was sequenced during a study of blood T cell repertoires in COVID-19. Looking at the study overall: Acute-phase and convalescent COVID-19 samples originated in the United States, Italy and Spain. PBMCs, B-cell-depleted T cells, or T cells provided the cDNA or gDNA that made up the material.

This CDR3 is 17 amino acids long. Germline loops: CDR1 LNHDA, CDR2 SQIVND (reference sequence). V was clipped by 5 bases and J by 0 bases, with 17 bases between them. This clone was seen only once. Original data processing: Quantification of nucleated cells was approximated via reference gene primer amplification. Clones were sequenced by immunoSEQ multiplex PCR, and TCRdb holds only the in-frame ones, with some missing. V, J and clone size derive from that table, while D and trimming were established from the DNA sequence. The sample comprises roughly 150,000 clones, 80% of which are singletons, and around 0.62% rests with the top ten.

The sequenced sample was peripheral blood. This TCR came from a man aged 60-69 years with acute or convalescent COVID-19. V and J are TRBV19 and TRBJ2-1; D not resolved. CDR3 in DNA: TGTGCCAGTAGTCCCCTCCCCCTCTCTAGCTCCTACAATGAGCAGTTCTTC. Amino acids: CASSPLPLSSSYNEQFF.